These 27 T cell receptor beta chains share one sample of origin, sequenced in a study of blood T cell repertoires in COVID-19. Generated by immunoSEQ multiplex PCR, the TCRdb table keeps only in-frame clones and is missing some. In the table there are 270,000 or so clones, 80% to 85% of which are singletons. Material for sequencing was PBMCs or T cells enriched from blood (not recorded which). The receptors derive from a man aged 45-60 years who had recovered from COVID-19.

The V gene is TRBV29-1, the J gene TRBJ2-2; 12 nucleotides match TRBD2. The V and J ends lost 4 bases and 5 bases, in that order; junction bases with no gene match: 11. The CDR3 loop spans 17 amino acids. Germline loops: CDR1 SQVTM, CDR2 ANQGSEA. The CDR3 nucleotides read TGCAGCGTTGCGGCTCTAGCGGGAGGGCCGAGGACCGGGGAGCTGTTTTTT. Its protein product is CSVAALAGGPRTGELFF.

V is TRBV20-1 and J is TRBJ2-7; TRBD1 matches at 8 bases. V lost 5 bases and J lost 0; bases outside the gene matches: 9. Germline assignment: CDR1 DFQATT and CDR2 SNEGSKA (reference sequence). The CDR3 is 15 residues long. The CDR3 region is CSARGQGLSSYEQYF. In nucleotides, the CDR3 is TGCAGTGCTCGTGGACAGGGATTAAGCTCCTACGAGCAGTACTTC.

Here the CDR3 reads CASSPGGGTYEQYF. The CDR3 nucleotides read TGTGCCAGCAGCCCCGGTGGTGGTACCTACGAGCAGTACTTC. V usage is TRBV6-5 and J usage is TRBJ2-7; D gene ambiguous. Germline CDR1 reads MNHEY; CDR2 reads SVGAGI. The CDR3 runs to 14 residues. With 6 bases removed from V and 2 bases from J, the gap between germline ends came to 14 bases.

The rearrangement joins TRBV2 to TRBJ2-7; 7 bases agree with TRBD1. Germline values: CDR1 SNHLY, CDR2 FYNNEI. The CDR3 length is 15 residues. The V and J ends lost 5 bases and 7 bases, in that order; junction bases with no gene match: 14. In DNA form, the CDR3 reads TGTGCCAGCAGTCCCCGGGACAGTCCTTCTTTTGAGCAGTACTTC. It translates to CASSPRDSPSFEQYF.

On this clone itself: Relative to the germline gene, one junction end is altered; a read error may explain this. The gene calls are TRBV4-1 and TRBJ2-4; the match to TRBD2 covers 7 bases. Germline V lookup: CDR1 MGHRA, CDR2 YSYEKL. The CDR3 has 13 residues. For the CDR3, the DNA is TGCGCCAGCAGCCAAGAGCGCGGGACTATTGGGCACTTC. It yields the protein CASSQERGTIGHF.

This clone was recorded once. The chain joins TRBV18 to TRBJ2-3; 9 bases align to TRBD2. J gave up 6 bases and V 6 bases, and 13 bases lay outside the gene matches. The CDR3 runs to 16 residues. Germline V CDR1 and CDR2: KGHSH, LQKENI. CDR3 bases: TGTGCCAGCTCCCCCCCGGTAGCGGGAGACCAGGATACGCAGTATTTT. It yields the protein CASSPPVAGDQDTQYF.

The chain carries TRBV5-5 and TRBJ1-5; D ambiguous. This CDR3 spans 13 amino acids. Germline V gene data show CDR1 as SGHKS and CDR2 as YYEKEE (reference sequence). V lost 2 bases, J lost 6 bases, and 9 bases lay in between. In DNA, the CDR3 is TGTGCCAGCAGCTTCCAGGCGGGTCAGCCCCAGCATTTT. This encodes CASSFQAGQPQHF.

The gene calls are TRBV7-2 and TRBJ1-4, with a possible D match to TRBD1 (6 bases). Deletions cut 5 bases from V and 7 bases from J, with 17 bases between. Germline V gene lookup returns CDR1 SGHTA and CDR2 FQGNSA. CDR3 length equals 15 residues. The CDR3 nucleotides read TGTGCCAGCAGCCCCCGGGGGGGCTTCGGTGAAAAACTGTTTTTT. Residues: CASSPRGGFGEKLFF.

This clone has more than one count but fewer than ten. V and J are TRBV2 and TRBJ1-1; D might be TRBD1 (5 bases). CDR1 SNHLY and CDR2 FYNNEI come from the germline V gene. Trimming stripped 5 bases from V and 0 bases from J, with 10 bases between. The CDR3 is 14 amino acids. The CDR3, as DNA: TGTGCCAGCAGTAGGTGGGGGGTGAACACTGAAGCTTTCTTT. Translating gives CASSRWGVNTEAFF.

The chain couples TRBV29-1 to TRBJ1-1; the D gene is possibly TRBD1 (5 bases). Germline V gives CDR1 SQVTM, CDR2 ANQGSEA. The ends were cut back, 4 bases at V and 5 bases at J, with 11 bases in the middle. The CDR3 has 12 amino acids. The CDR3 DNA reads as TGCAGCGTTGGAATGTCAGGGACTGAAGCTTTCTTT. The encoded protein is CSVGMSGTEAFF.

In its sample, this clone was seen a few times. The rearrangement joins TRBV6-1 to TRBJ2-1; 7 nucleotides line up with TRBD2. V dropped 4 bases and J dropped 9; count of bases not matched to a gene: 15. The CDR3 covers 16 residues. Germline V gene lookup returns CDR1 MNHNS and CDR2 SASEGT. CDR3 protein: CASSAGRGGTLSEQFF. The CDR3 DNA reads TGTGCCAGCAGTGCGGGGAGGGGCGGGACGTTAAGTGAGCAGTTCTTC.

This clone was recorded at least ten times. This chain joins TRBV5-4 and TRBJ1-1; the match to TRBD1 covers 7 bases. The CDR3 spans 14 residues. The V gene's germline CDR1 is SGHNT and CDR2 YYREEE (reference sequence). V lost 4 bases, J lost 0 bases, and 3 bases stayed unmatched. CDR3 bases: TGTGCCAGCAGCCCGGGACAGATGAACACTGAAGCTTTCTTT. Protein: CASSPGQMNTEAFF.

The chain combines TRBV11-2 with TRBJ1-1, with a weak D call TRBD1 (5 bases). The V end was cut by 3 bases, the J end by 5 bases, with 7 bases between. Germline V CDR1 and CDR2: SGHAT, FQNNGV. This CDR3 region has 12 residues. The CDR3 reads CASSFRDTEAFF. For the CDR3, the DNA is TGTGCCAGCAGCTTCAGGGATACTGAAGCTTTCTTT. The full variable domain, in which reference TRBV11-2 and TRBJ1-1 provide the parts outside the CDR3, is EAGVAQSPRYKIIEKRQSVAFWCNPISGHATLYWYQQILGQGPKLLIQFQNNGVVDDSQLPKDRFSAERLKGVDSTLKIQPAKLEDSAVYLCASSFRDTEAFFGQGTRLTVV.

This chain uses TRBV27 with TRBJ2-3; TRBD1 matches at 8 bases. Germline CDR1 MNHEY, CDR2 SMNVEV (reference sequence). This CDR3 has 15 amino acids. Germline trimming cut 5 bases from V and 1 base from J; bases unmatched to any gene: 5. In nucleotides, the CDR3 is TGTGCCAGCAGTAGGACAGGGATTCGCACAGATACGCAGTATTTT. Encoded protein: CASSRTGIRTDTQYF.

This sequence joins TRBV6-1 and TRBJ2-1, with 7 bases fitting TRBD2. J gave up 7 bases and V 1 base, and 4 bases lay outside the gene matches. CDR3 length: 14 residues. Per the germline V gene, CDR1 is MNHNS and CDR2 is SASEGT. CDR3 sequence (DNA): TGTGCCAGCAGTGAAGGTGGGGGAGGGAATGAGCAGTTCTTC. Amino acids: CASSEGGGGNEQFF.

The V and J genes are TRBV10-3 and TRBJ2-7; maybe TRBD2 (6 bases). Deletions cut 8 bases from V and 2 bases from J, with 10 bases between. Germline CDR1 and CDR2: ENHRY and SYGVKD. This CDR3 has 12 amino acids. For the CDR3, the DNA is TGTGCCATCTCGGGGGATACCTACGAGCAGTACTTC. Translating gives CAISGDTYEQYF.

CDR3 nucleotide sequence: TGCGCCAGCAGCCAAGGACTCCAGAACACTGAAGCTTTCTTT. Translated: CASSQGLQNTEAFF. The chain links TRBV4-1 to TRBJ1-1; D is unresolved. The CDR3 covers 14 residues. Trimming took 1 base from V and 1 from J, leaving 7 bases between them. CDR1 is MGHRA and CDR2 is YSYEKL in the germline V gene.

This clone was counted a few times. The CDR3 nucleotides are TGTGCCAGCAGCCAACACCTCGGTGAAAAACTGTTTTTT. It translates to CASSQHLGEKLFF. The chain uses TRBV3-1 (or the pseudogene TRBV3-2) and TRBJ1-4; D gene ambiguous. The CDR3 consists of 13 residues. The V gene lost 2 bases and the J gene lost 7 bases, with 8 bases spanning the gap. From germline, CDR1 is LGHDT and CDR2 YNNKEL (reference sequence).

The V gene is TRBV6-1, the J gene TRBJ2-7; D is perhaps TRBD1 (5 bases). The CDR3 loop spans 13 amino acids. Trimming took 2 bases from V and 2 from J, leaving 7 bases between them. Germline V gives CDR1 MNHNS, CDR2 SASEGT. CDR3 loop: CASSERRAYEQYF. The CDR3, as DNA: TGTGCCAGCAGTGAACGCAGGGCCTACGAGCAGTACTTC.

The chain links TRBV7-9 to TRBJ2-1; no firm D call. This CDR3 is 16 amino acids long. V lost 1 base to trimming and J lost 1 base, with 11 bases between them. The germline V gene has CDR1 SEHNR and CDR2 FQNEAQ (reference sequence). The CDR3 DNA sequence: TGTGCCAGCAGCTTAGATCCGGGTTGGTCCTACAATGAGCAGTTCTTC. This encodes CASSLDPGWSYNEQFF.

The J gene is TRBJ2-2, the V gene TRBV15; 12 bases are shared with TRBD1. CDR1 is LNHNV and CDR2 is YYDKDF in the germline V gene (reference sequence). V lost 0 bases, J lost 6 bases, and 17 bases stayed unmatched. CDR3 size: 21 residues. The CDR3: CATSRDLAGPGTGGAAGELFF. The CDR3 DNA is TGTGCCACCAGCAGAGATCTAGCCGGCCCCGGGACAGGGGGCGCGGCCGGGGAGCTGTTTTTT.

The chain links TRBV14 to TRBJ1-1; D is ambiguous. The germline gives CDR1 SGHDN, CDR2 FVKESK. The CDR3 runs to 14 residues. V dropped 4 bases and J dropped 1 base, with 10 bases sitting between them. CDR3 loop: CASSPQFPNTEAFF. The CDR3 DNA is TGTGCCAGCAGCCCCCAGTTTCCGAACACTGAAGCTTTCTTT.

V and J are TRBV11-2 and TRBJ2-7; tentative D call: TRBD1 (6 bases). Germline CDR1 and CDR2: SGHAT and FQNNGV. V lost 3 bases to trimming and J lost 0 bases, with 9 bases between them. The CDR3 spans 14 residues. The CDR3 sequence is CASSFADSSYEQYF. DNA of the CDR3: TGTGCCAGCAGCTTCGCGGACAGCTCCTACGAGCAGTACTTC.

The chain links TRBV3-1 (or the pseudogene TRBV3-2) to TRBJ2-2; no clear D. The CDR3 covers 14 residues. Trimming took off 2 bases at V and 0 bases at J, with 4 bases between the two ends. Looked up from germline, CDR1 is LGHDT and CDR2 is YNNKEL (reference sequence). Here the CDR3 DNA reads TGTGCCAGCAGCCAAACAACGAACACCGGGGAGCTGTTTTTT. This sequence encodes CASSQTTNTGELFF.

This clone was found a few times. As DNA, the CDR3 is TGCGCCAGCACCCCTGGGGCGGGCAGGGGGCGACGAGGCTACACCTTC. Protein sequence: CASTPGAGRGRRGYTF. The rearrangement uses TRBV5-1 and TRBJ1-2, with 8 positions matching TRBD1. The ends lost 6 bases at V and 8 bases at J; junction bases unmatched: 18. The CDR3 sequence is 16 residues long. Germline V gives CDR1 SGHRS, CDR2 YFSETQ.

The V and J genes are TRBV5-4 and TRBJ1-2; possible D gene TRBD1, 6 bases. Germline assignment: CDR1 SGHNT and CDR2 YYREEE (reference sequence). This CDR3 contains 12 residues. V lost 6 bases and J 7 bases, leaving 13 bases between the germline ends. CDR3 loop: CASTPGGGGYTF. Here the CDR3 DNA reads TGTGCCAGCACCCCTGGGGGCGGTGGCTACACCTTC.

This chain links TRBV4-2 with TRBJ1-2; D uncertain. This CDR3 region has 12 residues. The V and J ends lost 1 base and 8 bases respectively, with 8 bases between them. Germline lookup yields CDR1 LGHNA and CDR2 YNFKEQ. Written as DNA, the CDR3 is TGTGCCAGCAGCCAAGCCACGGGGGGCTACACCTTC. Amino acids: CASSQATGGYTF.